This passage covers 23 T cell receptor beta chains from one sample sequenced in a study of cytomegalovirus exposure and HLA in healthy donors. PCR amplification relied on 60 Vbeta primers (plus 13 Jbeta primers). Repertoires were generated with immunoSEQ multiplex PCR, while TCRdb's copy carries only in-frame clones and drops some. Of about 100,000 clones listed, 60% to 80% are singletons. The sequenced material came from PBMCs. These TCRs come from a woman aged 60-70 years in good health and CMV-seropositive.

The gene calls are TRBV18 and TRBJ1-5; D possibly corresponds to TRBD1 (6 bases). The CDR3 is 15 amino acids. The V and J ends lost 3 bases and 0 bases respectively, with 9 bases between them. Germline V gives CDR1 KGHSH, CDR2 LQKENI. The CDR3 region is CASSPGQHSNQPQHF. In nucleotides, the CDR3 is TGTGCCAGCTCACCCGGACAGCATAGCAATCAGCCCCAGCATTTT.

The rearrangement links TRBV2 to TRBJ2-5; D may be TRBD2 (6 bases). The J call may not be correct, given that the DNA end is closer to TRBJ2-7. The CDR3 runs to 13 residues. Germline V gene data show CDR1 as SNHLY and CDR2 as FYNNEI. The CDR3 region is CASTREVSYEQYF. For the CDR3, the DNA is TGTGCCAGCACGAGGGAGGTTTCCTACGAGCAGTACTTC.

This clone was seen a single time. The chain links TRBV6-1 to TRBJ1-6; no reliable D call. There are 15 residues in the CDR3. Looked up from germline, CDR1 is MNHNS and CDR2 is SASEGT. Between the trimmed V and J ends, which lost 6 bases and 0 bases, there was a span of 9 bases. CDR3 DNA: TGTGCCAGCAGACCGGAGAGCTCCTATAATTCACCCCTCCACTTT. Protein sequence: CASRPESSYNSPLHF.

Only a few counts were recorded for this clone. The chain links TRBV21-1 to TRBJ2-2; the DNA was not compared with TRBD1, the D call given in the table. TRBV21-1 is deemed a pseudogene. This CDR3 comprises 13 residues. CDR3 bases: TGTGCCACGTCCGGACAGGTCACCGGGGAGCTGTTTTTT. Its translation: CATSGQVTGELFF.

The V gene is TRBV6-1, the J gene TRBJ2-3, with D maybe TRBD2 (5 bases). This CDR3 is built from 13 residues. Germline V lookup: CDR1 MNHNS, CDR2 SASEGT. V was shortened by 7 bases and J by 0 bases, with 8 bases between the two germline ends. The CDR3 here is CASKRTSTDTQYF. The CDR3 DNA reads TGTGCCAGCAAAAGGACTAGCACAGATACGCAGTATTTT.

This clone was observed a single time. One end of the junction does not line up with germline, which may come from a read error. The same CDR3 is also encoded by other DNA sequences in this sample. The V call is TRBV4-1, the J call TRBJ1-4; the D is unclear. The CDR3 contains 12 residues. From germline, CDR1 is MGHRA and CDR2 YSYEKL. The CDR3, as DNA: TGCGCCAGCAGCCACCCGGTTGAAAAGCTGTTTTTT. Translated: CASSHPVEKLFF.

This clone was recorded a few times. The chain joins TRBV7-3 to TRBJ2-1; the match to TRBD2 covers 11 bases. V dropped 5 bases and J dropped 4; count of bases not matched to a gene: 10. The CDR3 covers 17 residues. Germline-derived CDR1 and CDR2 are SGHTA and FQGTGA. CDR3 amino acids: CASSHSGTSGMYNEQFF. The CDR3 DNA sequence: TGTGCCAGCAGCCACTCCGGGACTAGCGGTATGTACAATGAGCAGTTCTTC.

The chain links TRBV5-1 to TRBJ1-3; 7 positions agree with TRBD1. CDR1 SGHRS and CDR2 YFSETQ come from the germline V gene. This CDR3 contains 15 residues. J gave up 0 bases and V 8 bases, and 8 bases lay outside the gene matches. CDR3 region: CASRGQTSSGNTIYF. The CDR3 nucleotides read TGCGCCAGTAGGGGACAGACTAGCTCTGGAAACACCATATATTTT.

CDR3 protein: CASSQPRQGPNTEAFF. The CDR3 DNA sequence: TGCGCCAGCAGCCAACCTCGACAGGGGCCGAACACTGAAGCTTTCTTT. The chain employs TRBV4-1 and TRBJ1-1, with TRBD1 identical over 8 bases. Germline-derived CDR1 and CDR2 are MGHRA and YSYEKL. The V and J ends lost 2 bases and 1 base, in that order; junction bases with no gene match: 6. There are 16 residues in the CDR3.

The chain uses TRBV14 and TRBJ1-1; D is perhaps TRBD1 (5 bases). Trimming stripped 2 bases from V and 2 bases from J, with 15 bases between. The CDR3 runs to 16 residues. CDR1 is SGHDN and CDR2 is FVKESK in the germline V gene. The CDR3 DNA reads as TGTGCCAGCAGCCAAATCGCTGGGGCTCGTAACACTGAAGCTTTCTTT. It encodes CASSQIAGARNTEAFF.

The rearrangement uses TRBV13 and TRBJ1-1; D unclear. The CDR3 contains 17 residues. V shed 3 bases and J shed 0 bases, with 17 bases lying between them. Germline CDR1 and CDR2: PRHDT and FYEKMQ (reference sequence). The CDR3 DNA follows: TGTGCCAGCAGCTTGGGTTGGACTGTCGTTATGAACACTGAAGCTTTCTTT. It yields the protein CASSLGWTVVMNTEAFF.

The chain joins TRBV9 to TRBJ2-7; the match to TRBD2 covers 9 bases. The CDR3 is made up of 16 amino acids. The junction had 8 bases not matched to a gene; V was cut back by 0 bases and J by 4 bases. The germline V gene has CDR1 SGDLS and CDR2 YYNGEE. The DNA of the CDR3 is TGTGCCAGCAGCGTAGCTGCTAGCGGGGCGGTATACGAGCAGTACTTC. This sequence encodes CASSVAASGAVYEQYF.

The chain combines TRBV25-1 with TRBJ2-1; 7 positions agree with TRBD1. Germline trimming cut 6 bases from V and 0 bases from J; bases unmatched to any gene: 5. CDR3 length: 15 residues. Germline CDR1 reads MGHDK; CDR2 reads SYGVNS. The CDR3 region is CASSPTGRSYNEQFF. The CDR3 DNA reads as TGTGCCAGCAGCCCGACAGGGCGCTCCTACAATGAGCAGTTCTTC.

V gene TRBV5-6 combines with J gene TRBJ2-3; perhaps TRBD1 as D (7 bases). The CDR3 is 14 residues long. Germline V gene sequence: CDR1 SGHDT, CDR2 YYEEEE. The V gene lost 4 bases and the J gene lost 4 bases, with 13 bases spanning the gap. Here the CDR3 DNA reads TGTGCCAGCAGCCCAGGAGGGGGCGCAGATACGCAGTATTTT. Protein sequence: CASSPGGGADTQYF.

This clone was seen only once. Mismatch with germline at one junction end may stem from a read error. The rearrangement links TRBV6-1 to TRBJ2-5, with 7 bases identical to TRBD2. CDR1 and CDR2 (germline): MNHNS, SASEGT. CDR3 length: 13 residues. CDR3 coding DNA: TGTGCCAGCAGTGAAGGGAGGGAGACTAGCCTCCACTTC. Translation gives CASSEGRETSLHF.

The chain recombines TRBV19 with TRBJ2-4; the D gene is possibly TRBD1 (5 bases). This CDR3 has 16 amino acids. V lost 7 bases and J 0 bases, leaving 16 bases between the germline ends. Germline V gene sequence: CDR1 LNHDA, CDR2 SQIVND (reference sequence). DNA of the CDR3: TGTGCCAGTAAGGGGAAGGCATCCTTAGCCAAAAACATTCAGTACTTC. It is translated as CASKGKASLAKNIQYF.

V and J are TRBV6-1 and TRBJ2-1, with D hard to call. The CDR3 is 13 amino acids. Between the trimmed V and J ends, which lost 7 bases and 4 bases, there was a span of 11 bases. Germline lookup yields CDR1 MNHNS and CDR2 SASEGT. This CDR3 reads CASINTDYNEQFF. CDR3 DNA sequence: TGTGCCAGCATTAATACAGATTACAATGAGCAGTTCTTC.

The CDR3 region has the DNA TGTGCCAGCAAAAGACAGGGCTCAGATACGCAGTATTTT. Translated: CASKRQGSDTQYF. This chain connects TRBV2 to TRBJ2-3; TRBD1 agrees at 7 bases. The CDR3 length is 13 residues. Germline V lookup: CDR1 SNHLY, CDR2 FYNNEI. V shed 7 bases and J 4 bases; nucleotides not matched to a gene: 5.

CDR3 region: CASSQDSTGGNTEAFF. DNA for the CDR3: TGTGCCAGCAGCCAAGATTCGACAGGGGGCAATACTGAAGCTTTCTTT. The chain links TRBV4-2 to TRBJ1-1, with 10 bases fitting TRBD1. The CDR3 extends over 16 amino acids. The J segment lost 5 bases and the V segment lost 0 bases, leaving 6 bases of the junction unmatched. Per germline, CDR1 LGHNA and CDR2 YNFKEQ.

The chain joins TRBV25-1 to TRBJ2-7, with 9 bases lining up with TRBD2. This CDR3 contains 14 residues. Germline-derived CDR1 and CDR2 are MGHDK and SYGVNS. V shed 4 bases, J shed 3 bases, and the junction held 4 bases outside the gene matches. CDR3 region: CASSVPSGNYEQYF. CDR3 DNA: TGTGCCAGCAGTGTTCCTAGCGGGAACTACGAGCAGTACTTC.

The chain is built from TRBV19 and TRBJ2-2; 7 bases fit TRBD2. J was trimmed by 3 bases and V by 4 bases; bases with no gene match: 2. Germline V gene lookup returns CDR1 LNHDA and CDR2 SQIVND (reference sequence). The CDR3 spans 14 residues. The CDR3 loop is CASSSAGDTGELFF. The DNA for the CDR3 is TGTGCCAGTAGTAGTGCGGGGGACACCGGGGAGCTGTTTTTT. The entire variable domain, with the rest obtained from reference TRBV19 and TRBJ2-2, is as follows: DGGITQSPKYLFRKEGQNVTLSCEQNLNHDAMYWYRQDPGQGLRLIYYSQIVNDFQKGDIAEGYSVSREKKESFPLTVTSAQKNPTAFYLCASSSAGDTGELFFGEGSRLTVL.

This chain joins TRBV25-1 and TRBJ2-1; D is unresolved. The CDR3 covers 15 residues. V dropped 1 base and J dropped 0 bases, with 7 bases sitting between them. CDR1 and CDR2 from the germline V gene are MGHDK and SYGVNS. CDR3 protein: CASSELRSSYNEQFF. For the CDR3, the DNA is TGTGCCAGCAGTGAATTGCGGAGCTCCTACAATGAGCAGTTCTTC.

The chain couples TRBV10-3 to TRBJ1-4, with D possibly being TRBD1 (6 bases). Germline assignment: CDR1 ENHRY and CDR2 SYGVKD. The V end lost 0 bases, the J end lost 8 bases, and 7 bases lay between the germline ends. There are 13 residues in the CDR3. The CDR3 nucleotides read TGTGCCATCAGTGAGTCAAGGGGGGAAAAACTGTTTTTT. Its translation: CAISESRGEKLFF.